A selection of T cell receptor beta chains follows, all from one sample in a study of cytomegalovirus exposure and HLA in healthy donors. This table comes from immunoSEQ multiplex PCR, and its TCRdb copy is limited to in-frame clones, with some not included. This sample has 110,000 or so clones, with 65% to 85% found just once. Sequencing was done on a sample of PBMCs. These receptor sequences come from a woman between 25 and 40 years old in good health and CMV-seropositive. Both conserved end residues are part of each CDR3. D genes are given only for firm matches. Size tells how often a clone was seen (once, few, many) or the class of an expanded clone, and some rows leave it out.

CDR3aa: CAWSVGGVTEAFF
CDR3nt: TGTGCCTGGAGTGTAGGCGGGGTTACTGAAGCTTTCTTT
j_gene: TRBJ1-1
v_gene: TRBV30
len: 13
abundance: -
d_gene: -

CDR3aa: CASTLGRTSGTPEQYF
CDR3nt: TGTGCCAGCACCTTGGGTCGGACTAGCGGGACTCCCGAGCAGTACTTC
j_gene: TRBJ2-7
v_gene: TRBV2
len: 16
abundance: -
d_gene: TRBD2

CDR3aa: CASGLAGAGANVLTF
CDR3nt: TGTGCTAGTGGGCTAGCGGGAGCTGGGGCCAACGTCCTGACTTTC
j_gene: TRBJ2-6
v_gene: TRBV12-5
len: 15
abundance: -
d_gene: TRBD2

CDR3aa: CASTTSGNLDTGELFF
CDR3nt: TGTGCCAGTACCACTAGCGGAAACCTCGACACCGGGGAGCTGTTTTTT
j_gene: TRBJ2-2
v_gene: TRBV25-1
len: 16
abundance: few
d_gene: TRBD2

CDR3aa: CASSLPTGGRDTQYF
CDR3nt: TGCGCCAGCAGCTTACCCACGGGGGGTCGGGATACGCAGTATTTT
j_gene: TRBJ2-3
v_gene: TRBV5-1
len: 15
abundance: -
d_gene: TRBD2

CDR3aa: CATSRDQGALNYGYTF
CDR3nt: TGTGCCACCAGCAGAGACCAGGGGGCCTTAAACTATGGCTACACCTTC
j_gene: TRBJ1-2
v_gene: TRBV15
len: 16
abundance: -
d_gene: TRBD1

CDR3aa: CASSIGGTGGDTEAFF
CDR3nt: TGTGCCAGTAGTATCGGCGGGACAGGGGGGGACACTGAAGCTTTCTTT
j_gene: TRBJ1-1
v_gene: TRBV19
len: 16
abundance: -
d_gene: TRBD1

CDR3aa: CASRVRGSYEQYF
CDR3nt: TGTGCCAGCAGGGTGAGAGGCTCCTACGAGCAGTACTTC
j_gene: TRBJ2-7
v_gene: TRBV7-8
len: 13
abundance: -
d_gene: -

CDR3aa: CASSFGDRGLSTEAFF
CDR3nt: TGCGCCAGCAGCTTTGGGGACAGGGGGCTAAGCACTGAAGCTTTCTTT
j_gene: TRBJ1-1
v_gene: TRBV5-1
len: 16
abundance: -
d_gene: TRBD1

CDR3aa: CASSYPPRSGANVLTF
CDR3nt: TGTGCCAGCAGTTATCCACCGAGATCTGGGGCCAACGTCCTGACTTTC
j_gene: TRBJ2-6
v_gene: TRBV6-5
len: 16
abundance: -
d_gene: -

CDR3aa: CASSLGLARTDTQYF
CDR3nt: TGTGCCAGCAGTCTGGGACTAGCTCGCACAGATACGCAGTATTTT
j_gene: TRBJ2-3
v_gene: TRBV7-6
len: 15
abundance: -
d_gene: TRBD2

CDR3aa: CASSRGTGKMGGYTF
CDR3nt: TGTGCCAGCAGTCGGGGGACAGGGAAGATGGGCGGCTACACCTTC
j_gene: TRBJ1-2
v_gene: TRBV6-1
len: 15
abundance: -
d_gene: TRBD1

CDR3aa: CASSENRGGEKLFF
CDR3nt: TGTGCCAGCAGTGAAAACAGGGGAGGAGAAAAACTGTTTTTT
j_gene: TRBJ1-4
v_gene: TRBV6-5
len: 14
abundance: few
d_gene: TRBD1